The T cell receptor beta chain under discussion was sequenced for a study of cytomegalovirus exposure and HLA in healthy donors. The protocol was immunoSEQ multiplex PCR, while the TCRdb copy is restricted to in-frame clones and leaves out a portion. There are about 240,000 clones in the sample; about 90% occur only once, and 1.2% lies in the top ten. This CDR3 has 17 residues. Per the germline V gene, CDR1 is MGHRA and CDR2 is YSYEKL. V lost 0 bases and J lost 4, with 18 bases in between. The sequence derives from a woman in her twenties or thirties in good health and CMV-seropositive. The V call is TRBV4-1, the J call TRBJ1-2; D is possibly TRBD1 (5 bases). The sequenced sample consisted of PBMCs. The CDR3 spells CASSQERRGAGGYGYTF. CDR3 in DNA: TGCGCCAGCAGCCAAGAGCGACGCGGGGCCGGGGGCTATGGCTACACCTTC.